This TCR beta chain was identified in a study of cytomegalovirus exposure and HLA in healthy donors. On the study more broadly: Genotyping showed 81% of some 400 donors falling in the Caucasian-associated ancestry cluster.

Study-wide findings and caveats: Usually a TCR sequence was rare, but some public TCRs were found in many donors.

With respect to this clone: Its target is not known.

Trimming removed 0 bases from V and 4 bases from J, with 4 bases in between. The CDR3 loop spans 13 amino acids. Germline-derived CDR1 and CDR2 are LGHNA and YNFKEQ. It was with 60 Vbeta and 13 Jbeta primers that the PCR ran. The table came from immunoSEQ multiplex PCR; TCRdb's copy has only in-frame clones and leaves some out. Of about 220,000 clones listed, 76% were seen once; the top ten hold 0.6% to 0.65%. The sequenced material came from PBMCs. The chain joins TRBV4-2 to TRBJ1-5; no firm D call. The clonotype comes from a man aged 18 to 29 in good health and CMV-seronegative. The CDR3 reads CASSQDPNQPQHF. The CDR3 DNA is TGTGCCAGCAGCCAAGACCCAAATCAGCCCCAGCATTTT.